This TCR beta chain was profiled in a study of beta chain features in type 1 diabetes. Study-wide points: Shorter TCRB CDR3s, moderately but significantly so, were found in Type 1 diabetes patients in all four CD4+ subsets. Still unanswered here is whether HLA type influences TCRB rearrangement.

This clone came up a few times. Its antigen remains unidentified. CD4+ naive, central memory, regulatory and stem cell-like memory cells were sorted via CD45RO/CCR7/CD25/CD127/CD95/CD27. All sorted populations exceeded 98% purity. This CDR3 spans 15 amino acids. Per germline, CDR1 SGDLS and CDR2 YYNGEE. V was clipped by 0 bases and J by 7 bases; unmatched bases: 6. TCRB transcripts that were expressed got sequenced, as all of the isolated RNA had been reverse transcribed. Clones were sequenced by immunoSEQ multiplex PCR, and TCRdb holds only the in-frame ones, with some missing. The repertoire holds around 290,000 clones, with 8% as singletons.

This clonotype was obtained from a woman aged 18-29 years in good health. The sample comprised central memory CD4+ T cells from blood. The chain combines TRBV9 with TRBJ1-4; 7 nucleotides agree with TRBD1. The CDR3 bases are TGTGCCAGCAGCGTAGAAGAAGGACAGGTTGAAAAACTGTTTTTT. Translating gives CASSVEEGQVEKLFF.